This section outlines one T cell receptor beta chain sequence together with its context. This clonotype showed up just a few times. The target of this receptor is not known. Base qualities are missing; no much larger clone stands one base away. The library was obtained by multiplex PCR. Sequencing instrument: Illumina HiSeq 4000. To build TCR beta libraries, CDR3 regions were amplified by Arm-PCR using iRepertoire HTBI primers. Before sequencing, the PCR products went through gel purification. The authors' pipeline ran thus. Gene usage analysis of CDR3 amino acid clonotypes relied on the 55 to 80 TRBV and about 13 TRBJ segments identified across samples. COPE and FqMerger were used to merge the filtered high-quality paired reads into contigs. Contigs were aligned with BLAST to IMGT TRBV, TRBD and TRBJ reference genes, and CDR3 was defined per IMGT. Any clonotype with a frequency above 0.1% was counted as a highly expanded clone. Repertoire diversity was measured by Shannon entropy, and V-J evenness by the Gini coefficient. Clonotypes shared by more than one individual were considered public. TCRdb reworked the public reads: Q25 trimming with fastp, MiXCR clone assembly, productive beta chains retained. Duplicate CDR3 protein sequences are folded into a single record with the most common DNA and genes. The V and J calls reflect TCRdb's pipeline rather than the authors' work. For this sample there are 300,000 to 500,000 distinct CDR3 sequences; 20% to 25% appear just once. The ten largest make up under 25% of the sample.

This entry comes from a study of regulatory T cells in long-lasting Graves disease (dated by TCRdb to the early 2020s). In the study overall: Persistent Graves' disease was defined as antithyroid drug treatment for over 5 years with persistently positive TSH receptor autoantibodies. This study used TCR sequencing and RNA sequencing of peripheral blood to compare persistent Graves' disease patients against newly diagnosed Graves' disease patients. The study was conducted in China and was registered as a clinical trial. A total of approximately 35 samples underwent TCR sequencing: around 13 from persistent and about 20 from newly diagnosed Graves' disease patients. Persistent Graves' disease patients in the clinical cohort had taken antithyroid drugs for roughly ten years on average.

The time point label corresponds to: persistent/refractory GD, antithyroid drugs over 5 years with positive TRAb. For both TCR sequencing and RNA sequencing, RNA was extracted from PBMCs in TRIzol. Graves' disease was diagnosed according to American Thyroid Association guidelines. Patients were recruited from an endocrinology department in Xi'an, China. Each patient gave around 9.2 milliliters of peripheral blood, collected in an EDTA anticoagulant tube. PBMCs were isolated by Ficoll Paque Plus density gradient separation without further T cell sorting. An Agilent 2100 Bioanalyzer and agarose gel were used to check RNA quality, while a NanoDrop 2000 measured RNA concentration. V gives up 7 bases and J gives up 5 bases, and the segment between their germline ends measures 14 bases. From the cysteine up to the phenylalanine, the CDR3 has a length of 13 residues. The sequence is cut down to CDR3 DNA, 39 bases in frame from base 1.

On the study overall, not on this receptor specifically: Sequencing and analysis were limited to the TCR beta chain. Preferential use of TRBV28, TRBJ1-2 and TRBJ2-5 was observed in persistent disease, whereas TRBV20-1 and TRBJ2-1 were favored in newly diagnosed disease. Peripheral blood alone was examined, since thyroid tissue, which constituted the primary lesion, could not be accessed. Persistent patients shared more public clonotypes among themselves (around 2,500) than newly diagnosed patients did (more than 950). Compared with newly diagnosed patients, patients with persistent Graves' disease had lower TCR Shannon entropy and fewer highly expanded clones, which suggests clonal expansion. The small sample size was acknowledged by the authors as a limitation that may reduce accuracy.

The chain is made from TRBV12-3 or TRBV12-4 and TRBJ1-1, with the D segment identity uncertain. This sample comprised peripheral blood mononuclear cells (PBMCs), obtained when the disease was refractory, from a patient treated with antithyroid drugs. The clonotype comes from a female donor with Graves disease. CDR3 protein: CASKRGGVTEAFF. In nucleotide form, the sequence is TGTGCCAGCAAACGGGGTGGCGTGACTGAAGCTTTCTTT.